This T cell receptor (beta chain) is from a study of cytomegalovirus exposure and HLA in healthy donors. The study ran its PCR with 60 Vbeta and 13 Jbeta primers. The protocol was immunoSEQ multiplex PCR, while the TCRdb copy is restricted to in-frame clones and leaves out a portion. The sample includes under 250,000 clones, 82% of them seen just once. Germline V gene data show CDR1 as MNHEY and CDR2 as SMNVEV (reference sequence). Trimming removed 0 bases at V and 0 bases at J, with 8 bases between. The CDR3 contains 15 residues. In this sample, this clone turned up once. J is TRBJ2-5 and V is TRBV27, with D possibly matching TRBD2 (6 bases). This receptor was taken from a man aged 35 to 55 in good health and CMV-seropositive. Sequenced input: PBMCs. The CDR3 reads CASSLSAGHQETQYF. The CDR3, as DNA: TGTGCCAGCAGTTTATCGGCGGGACACCAAGAGACCCAGTACTTC.